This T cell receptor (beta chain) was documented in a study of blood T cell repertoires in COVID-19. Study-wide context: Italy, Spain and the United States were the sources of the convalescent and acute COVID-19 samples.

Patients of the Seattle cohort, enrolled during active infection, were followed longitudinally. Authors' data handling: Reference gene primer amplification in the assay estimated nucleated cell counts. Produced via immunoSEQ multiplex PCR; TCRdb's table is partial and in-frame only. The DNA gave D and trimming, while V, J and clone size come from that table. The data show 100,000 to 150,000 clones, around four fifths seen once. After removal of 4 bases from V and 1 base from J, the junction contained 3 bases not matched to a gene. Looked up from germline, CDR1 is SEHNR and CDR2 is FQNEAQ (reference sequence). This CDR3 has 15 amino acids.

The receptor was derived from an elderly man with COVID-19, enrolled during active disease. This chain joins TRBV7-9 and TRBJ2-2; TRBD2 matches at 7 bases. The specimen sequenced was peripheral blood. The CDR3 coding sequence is TGTGCCAGCAGCTGGGCTAGCGGGAACACCGGGGAGCTGTTTTTT. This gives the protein CASSWASGNTGELFF.